This T cell receptor (beta chain) was recovered during a study of shared clonotypes between healthy human individuals. Overall study context: A couple of female and a few male donors aged 18 to 49 were enrolled.

The CD4+ fraction was divided into a CD45RA+ naive subset and a CD45RA-negative memory subset. Sequencing was at deep level. Some clones are missing from TCRdb's copy, which holds only in-frame ones; the method was immunoSEQ multiplex PCR. The sample holds millions of clones; over 85% are singletons and the top ten take more than 0.12%. From germline, CDR1 is SGHNT and CDR2 YYREEE (reference sequence). This CDR3 region has 16 residues. The trim removed 5 bases at V and 0 bases at J, leaving 8 bases unmatched. The sample was naive CD4+ T cells sorted from blood. Specified subset: CD45RA+ positively selected. The chain recombines TRBV5-4 with TRBJ2-3; 8 bases align to TRBD1. The origin of this receptor is a man between 18 and 35 years old in good health. For the CDR3, the DNA is TGTGCCAGCAGATATGGGACAGGAGCTAGCACAGATACGCAGTATTTT. This gives the protein CASRYGTGASTDTQYF.